Ten or more counts support the clone carrying this TCR beta chain. Its antigen is currently unknown. Amplified TCR beta CDR3 regions came from RNA transcripts. The primer set for the first-round RT-PCR of the TCR CDR3 was HTBI. TCRdb recomputed calls from the multiplex PCR reads with MiXCR, one row per CDR3 protein. This table has 350,000 or so distinct CDR3 sequences, around a fifth appearing once. The CDR3 is made up of 13 amino acids. V was cut by 3 bases and J by 9 bases, with 14 bases left in between. CDR1 is SEHNR and CDR2 is FQNEAQ in the germline V gene (reference sequence). The sample belongs to a study of T cells in Graves' hyperthyroidism and ophthalmopathy. Hyperthyroidism was newly diagnosed in patients aged 18 to 65 (duration under 2 months). Diagnostic decisions used clinical symptoms, serum thyroxine and TRAb, thyroid ultrasound and orbital computed tomography. Study-level results: The blood repertoire included most of the expanded thyroid clonotypes above 0.001.

The origin of this receptor is a woman aged 45-59 years with Graves' hyperthyroidism. The rearrangement links TRBV7-9 to TRBJ1-1; D is undetermined. Sequenced sample: blood. Written as DNA, the CDR3 is TGTGCCAGCAGCTTCCTGGACGGAAAAAAAGCTTTCTTT. Translated, it gives CASSFLDGKKAFF.